This T cell receptor (beta chain) was sequenced in a study of T-cell reconstitution after alpha-beta-depleted transplantation in children. From germline, CDR1 is MGHDK and CDR2 SYGVNS. Trimming took 6 bases from V and 5 from J, leaving 11 bases between them. The CDR3 contains 14 residues. This clonotype was seen at least ten times. Unique molecular identifiers were incorporated during preparation of the TCRbeta library. TCRdb ran MiXCR on the PCR reads and lists one entry per CDR3 protein. This sample has 60,000 to 70,000 distinct CDR3 sequences; 4.9% occur once, and the top ten carry over 15%. This material consisted of PBMCs, mostly from graft donor cells, taken 180 days after TCRalphabeta/CD19-depleted stem cell transplant. This receptor was identified in a boy under two years old who had a stem cell transplant for acute myeloid leukemia, so the T cells may come from the graft donor. The chain links TRBV25-1 to TRBJ1-6, with D tentatively TRBD1 (6 bases). The CDR3 sequence is CASRGGRNNSPLHF. In DNA, the CDR3 is TGTGCCAGCAGGGGGGGGCGAAATAATTCACCCCTCCACTTT.